Below, 27 T cell receptor beta chains from the same sample are listed, as sequenced in a study of spatial heterogeneity in lung cancer. MiXCR, run by TCRdb on the 5' RACE reads, gives a single entry per CDR3 protein. The sample shows about 32,000 distinct CDR3 sequences, less than 11% of them seen only once. As for time point: blood at routine non-recurrence follow-up after resection. The sequencing used PBMCs, collected at follow-up. The receptors were sampled from a female donor with early-stage non-small cell lung cancer.

By sample share, this clonotype is medium-sized. The rearrangement joins TRBV28 to TRBJ2-3, with D maybe TRBD1 (5 bases). The length of the CDR3 is 15 residues. Germline V CDR1 and CDR2: MDHEN, SYDVKM. V was shortened by 6 bases and J by 1 base, with 14 bases between the two germline ends. The chain's CDR3 is CASSWTRGGTDTQYF. The CDR3 coding sequence is TGTGCCAGCAGCTGGACAAGGGGCGGCACAGATACGCAGTATTTT.

This clonotype was picked up many times. The chain joins TRBV20-1 to TRBJ2-3; TRBD2 matches 9 bases. The junction had 6 bases not matched to a gene; V was cut back by 4 bases and J by 1 base. Per germline, CDR1 DFQATT and CDR2 SNEGSKA (reference sequence). The CDR3 has 15 residues. Here the CDR3 reads CSATPRLAGTDTQYF. The CDR3 DNA reads as TGCAGTGCTACCCCCCGACTAGCGGGCACAGATACGCAGTATTTT.

This clonotype came up a few times. The V call is TRBV7-9, the J call TRBJ2-1; D is possibly TRBD2 (7 bases). Germline CDR1 reads SEHNR; CDR2 reads FQNEAQ (reference sequence). With 5 bases removed from V and 8 bases from J, the gap between germline ends came to 19 bases. This CDR3 comprises 15 residues. The CDR3: CASSPRRGGRDEQFF. CDR3 sequence (DNA): TGTGCCAGCAGCCCCCGGAGGGGGGGCCGGGATGAGCAGTTCTTC.

The V call is TRBV20-1, the J call TRBJ1-6; D is possibly TRBD1 (6 bases). Germline CDR1 reads DFQATT; CDR2 reads SNEGSKA (reference sequence). The CDR3 has 15 amino acids. Trimming pared 2 bases from V and 4 bases from J, leaving 12 bases between. CDR3 sequence (DNA): TGCAGTGCTAGACTCCGGGACACATATAATTCACCCCTCCACTTT. It encodes CSARLRDTYNSPLHF.

This clonotype was seen a handful of times. This rearrangement joins TRBV5-1 to TRBJ1-1, with a weak D call TRBD1 (6 bases). Germline V lookup: CDR1 SGHRS, CDR2 YFSETQ. This CDR3 has 14 residues. V was pared by 4 bases and J by 5 bases, with 15 bases between. The CDR3 here is CASSPTGWRTEAFF. DNA of the CDR3: TGCGCCAGCAGCCCAACAGGGTGGAGGACTGAAGCTTTCTTT.

In this sample, this clonotype turned up many times. V is TRBV7-7 and J is TRBJ1-4; possibly TRBD1 for D (5 bases). Germline lookup yields CDR1 SSHAT and CDR2 FNYEAQ (reference sequence). V was shortened by 3 bases and J by 8 bases, with 7 bases between the two germline ends. This CDR3 region has 12 residues. CDR3 amino acids: CASSFGAEKLFF. The CDR3 bases are TGTGCCAGCAGCTTCGGGGCGGAAAAACTGTTTTTT.

This clonotype occurred many times. The CDR3 spells CASSIRLASTDTQYF. The DNA of the CDR3 is TGTGCCAGTAGTATCCGACTAGCTAGCACAGATACGCAGTATTTT. The genes are TRBV19 and TRBJ2-3; 7 nucleotides match TRBD2. Germline lookup yields CDR1 LNHDA and CDR2 SQIVND (reference sequence). The CDR3 is made up of 15 amino acids. V lost 3 bases and J lost 0; bases outside the gene matches: 3.

This chain joins TRBV5-6 and TRBJ1-5; D remains ambiguous. Germline lookup yields CDR1 SGHDT and CDR2 YYEEEE. V lost 0 bases and J lost 2, with 9 bases in between. This CDR3 is 15 amino acids long. The CDR3 region is CASSLVSEGNQPQHF. The DNA for the CDR3 is TGTGCCAGCAGCTTGGTATCGGAGGGCAATCAGCCCCAGCATTTT.

This clonotype was observed many times. This chain links TRBV28 with TRBJ1-3; TRBD1 might be the D (6 bases). Trimming shortened V by 4 bases and J by 1 base, and 11 bases separated the two germline ends. This CDR3 has 15 residues. CDR1 is MDHEN and CDR2 is SYDVKM in the germline V gene. This chain's CDR3 is CASSWQGRSGNTIYF. CDR3 in DNA: TGTGCCAGCAGTTGGCAGGGGAGATCTGGAAACACCATATATTTT.

The sample holds many counts of this clonotype. The gene calls are TRBV6-6 and TRBJ2-1, with TRBD2 matching over 9 bases. V lost 1 base to trimming and J lost 1 base; unmatched junction nucleotides: 8. From germline, CDR1 is MNHNY and CDR2 SVGAGI (reference sequence). The CDR3 extends over 18 amino acids. CDR3: CASSYLIAGELSYNEQFF. The CDR3 DNA is TGTGCCAGCAGTTACTTGATAGCGGGGGAGCTTTCCTACAATGAGCAGTTCTTC.

Only a few counts were recorded for this clonotype. This chain connects TRBV10-2 to TRBJ2-7; 9 bases align to TRBD1. The V segment lost 3 bases and the J segment 5 bases; nucleotides outside the gene matches: 8. The CDR3 runs to 15 residues. Per the germline V gene, CDR1 is WSHSY and CDR2 is SAAADI. The CDR3 DNA sequence: TGCGCCAGCAGTGACCCCGGGACAGGGTTAAACGAGCAGTACTTC. Translating it yields CASSDPGTGLNEQYF.

This clonotype was seen more than once but under ten times. CDR3 DNA sequence: TGTGCCAGCAGTTTTGAGGGGGCCTACGAGCAGTACTTC. It specifies CASSFEGAYEQYF. The rearrangement joins TRBV6-2 or TRBV6-3 to TRBJ2-7; the D gene is possibly TRBD1 (6 bases). The germline V gene has CDR1 MNHEY and CDR2 SVGEGT. The CDR3 consists of 13 residues. Trimming took off 4 bases at V and 2 bases at J, with 9 bases between the two ends.

The sample holds many counts of this clonotype. The chain joins TRBV7-9 to TRBJ2-7; D not certain. This CDR3 is built from 12 residues. CDR1 and CDR2 (germline): SEHNR, FQNEAQ (reference sequence). Trimming removed 6 bases at V and 2 bases at J, with 8 bases between. CDR3 DNA: TGTGCCAGCAGTTCGGGCGCCTACGAGCAGTACTTC. Translated, it gives CASSSGAYEQYF.

This clonotype has only a few counts. This sequence joins TRBV7-9 and TRBJ2-7, with D possibly being TRBD2 (6 bases). V gave up 2 bases and J gave up 5 bases, with 10 bases separating them. CDR1 SEHNR and CDR2 FQNEAQ come from the germline V gene (reference sequence). The CDR3 sequence is 13 residues long. The CDR3 protein is CASSLMGRNEQYF. Here the CDR3 DNA reads TGTGCCAGCAGCTTAATGGGGAGGAACGAGCAGTACTTC. The entire variable domain, with the rest obtained from reference TRBV7-9 and TRBJ2-7, is as follows: DTGVSQNPRHKITKRGQNVTFRCDPISEHNRLYWYRQTLGQGPEFLTYFQNEAQLEKSRLLSDRFSAERPKGSFSTLEIQRTEQGDSAMYLCASSLMGRNEQYFGPGTRLTVT.

This clonotype was detected ten times or more. The chain employs TRBV3-1 and TRBJ1-5; a weak D match, TRBD1 (5 bases). The V end was cut by 0 bases, the J end by 0 bases, with 18 bases between. This CDR3 has 19 amino acids. Germline loops: CDR1 LGHDT, CDR2 YNNKEL (reference sequence). The CDR3 region is CASSQDRGGGAHSNQPQHF. CDR3 DNA sequence: TGTGCCAGCAGCCAAGATCGGGGTGGAGGGGCGCATAGCAATCAGCCCCAGCATTTT. The full variable domain, rest sourced from reference TRBV3-1 and TRBJ1-5, is DTAVSQTPKYLVTQMGNDKSIKCEQNLGHDTMYWYKQDSKKFLKIMFSYNNKELIINETVPNRFSPKSPDKAHLNLHINSLELGDSAVYFCASSQDRGGGAHSNQPQHFGDGTRLSIL.

Concerning this clonotype itself: Just one base apart from a much larger clone, this may be a read error. The J gene is TRBJ2-3, the V gene TRBV3-1; the D is unclear. The CDR3 totals 15 residues. Germline assignment: CDR1 LGHDT and CDR2 YNNKEL (reference sequence). Trimming left V 0 bases short and J 5 bases short, with 12 bases between. The CDR3 DNA reads as TGTGCCAGCAGCCAAGATAGTGGGAACATAGATACGCAGTATTTT. This codes for CASSQDSGNIDTQYF.

The chain carries TRBV14 and TRBJ1-5, with 10 bases that match TRBD1. The V and J ends lost 10 bases and 5 bases, in that order; junction bases with no gene match: 8. This CDR3 is 14 amino acids long. Germline CDR1 SGHDN, CDR2 FVKESK. This CDR3 is CATRDRGGDQPQHF. The CDR3, as DNA: TGTGCCACCCGGGACAGGGGAGGGGATCAGCCCCAGCATTTT.

Ten or more counts support this clonotype. This sequence joins TRBV27 and TRBJ2-2; D call uncertain. V shed 5 bases and J shed 6 bases, with 7 bases lying between them. The CDR3 covers 12 residues. CDR1 and CDR2 (germline): MNHEY, SMNVEV (reference sequence). The CDR3 region has the DNA TGTGCCAGCAGTCGGGCGGCCGGGGAGCTGTTTTTT. The encoded protein is CASSRAAGELFF.

This clonotype appeared a few times. The V gene is TRBV5-1, the J gene TRBJ1-3; D is unclear. Germline CDR1 and CDR2: SGHRS and YFSETQ. The CDR3 sequence is 15 residues long. Trimming cost V 4 bases and J 0 bases, with 11 bases left between them. CDR3 residues: CASSQTANSGNTIYF. Written as DNA, the CDR3 is TGCGCCAGCAGCCAAACAGCTAACTCTGGAAACACCATATATTTT.

This clonotype was observed at least ten times. The chain uses TRBV20-1 and TRBJ1-2; D is perhaps TRBD1 (6 bases). This CDR3 spans 14 amino acids. Germline CDR1 and CDR2: DFQATT and SNEGSKA (reference sequence). Trimming stripped 0 bases from V and 4 bases from J, with 12 bases between. Here the CDR3 DNA reads TGCAGTGCTAGAGATTCAGGGGCTGGCTATGGCTACACCTTC. Its protein product is CSARDSGAGYGYTF.

The sample holds many counts of this clonotype. V usage is TRBV9 and J usage is TRBJ1-2; D is unclear. The CDR3 is made up of 13 amino acids. In germline, CDR1 is SGDLS, CDR2 YYNGEE. V was trimmed by 5 bases and J by 6 bases, leaving 14 bases between them. This chain's CDR3 is CASSLQPEDGYTF. Here the CDR3 DNA reads TGTGCCAGCAGTTTACAACCGGAGGATGGCTACACCTTC.

This clonotype has at least ten counts. The chain couples TRBV7-9 to TRBJ1-2; the match to TRBD1 covers 7 bases. The CDR3 length is 16 residues. The germline V gene has CDR1 SEHNR and CDR2 FQNEAQ (reference sequence). After removal of 7 bases from V and 5 bases from J, the junction contained 16 bases not matched to a gene. The CDR3 DNA reads as TGTGCCAGCACCGACCACCCAACCGGGACAGTATATGGCTACACCTTC. Amino acids: CASTDHPTGTVYGYTF.

This clonotype was detected ten times or more. The chain joins TRBV2 to TRBJ2-1; 12 bases are a match to TRBD1. V lost 10 bases and J lost 8; bases outside the gene matches: 12. CDR3 length: 15 amino acids. CDR1 is SNHLY, CDR2 FYNNEI, per germline. This CDR3 is CATGAGTGGNDEQFF. The CDR3 region has the DNA TGTGCCACCGGAGCAGGGACAGGGGGCAACGATGAGCAGTTCTTC. The whole variable domain, filled in from reference TRBV2 and TRBJ2-1, reads EPEVTQTPSHQVTQMGQEVILRCVPISNHLYFYWYRQILGQKVEFLVSFYNNEISEKSEIFDDQFSVERPDGSNFTLKIRSTKLEDSAMYFCATGAGTGGNDEQFFGPGTRLTVL.

The table lists this clonotype with many counts. This chain uses TRBV11-2 with TRBJ2-1, with 10 bases fitting TRBD2. Germline assignment: CDR1 SGHAT and CDR2 FQNNGV. V was clipped by 5 bases and J by 5 bases; unmatched bases: 9. The CDR3 has 16 residues. CDR3 in amino acids: CASSDLLAGPNNEQFF. The CDR3 DNA follows: TGTGCCAGCAGCGATCTACTAGCGGGGCCAAACAATGAGCAGTTCTTC. Looking up the rest from reference TRBV11-2 and TRBJ2-1 gives the full variable domain: EAGVAQSPRYKIIEKRQSVAFWCNPISGHATLYWYQQILGQGPKLLIQFQNNGVVDDSQLPKDRFSAERLKGVDSTLKIQPAKLEDSAVYLCASSDLLAGPNNEQFFGPGTRLTVL.

This clonotype has just a few counts. The chain combines TRBV19 with TRBJ2-2, with D perhaps TRBD1 or TRBD2 (5 bases each). CDR1 is LNHDA and CDR2 is SQIVND in the germline V gene (reference sequence). V was clipped by 1 base and J by 6 bases, with 6 bases between them. The CDR3 is made up of 13 amino acids. In DNA form, the CDR3 reads TGTGCCAGTAGTATAGGGGGGTCCGGGGAGCTGTTTTTT. It encodes CASSIGGSGELFF. The full variable domain, in which reference TRBV19 and TRBJ2-2 provide the parts outside the CDR3, is DGGITQSPKYLFRKEGQNVTLSCEQNLNHDAMYWYRQDPGQGLRLIYYSQIVNDFQKGDIAEGYSVSREKKESFPLTVTSAQKNPTAFYLCASSIGGSGELFFGEGSRLTVL.

The rearrangement uses TRBV7-6 and TRBJ1-1, with 10 positions matching TRBD1. The CDR3 has 17 residues. J gave up 6 bases and V 2 bases, and 12 bases lay outside the gene matches. Germline V gene sequence: CDR1 SGHVS, CDR2 FNYEAQ. This CDR3 reads CASSLKIPGGQGAEAFF. In DNA, the CDR3 is TGTGCCAGCAGCTTAAAAATCCCCGGAGGACAGGGGGCTGAAGCTTTCTTT.

This clonotype was recorded many times. The rearrangement uses TRBV12-3 or TRBV12-4 and TRBJ2-7, with 8 bases that match TRBD1. The CDR3 is 14 amino acids. V shed 5 bases and J 5 bases; nucleotides not matched to a gene: 8. As DNA, the CDR3 is TGTGCCAGCAGTGGACAGGGTATCTTCGACGAGCAGTACTTC. Protein sequence: CASSGQGIFDEQYF.